This T cell receptor (beta chain) appears in the sequencing data of a study of blood T cell repertoires in COVID-19. Study-level background: Samples representing acute and convalescent COVID-19 were sourced from the United States, Italy and Spain. PBMCs, B-cell-depleted T cells, or T cells were the source of the cDNA or gDNA that made up the material.

How the authors handled the data: From reference gene primer amplification, estimates of nucleated cell counts were derived. The assay was immunoSEQ multiplex PCR, and TCRdb's table has in-frame clones only and misses some. V, J and clone size reflect that table, while D and trimming were determined from the DNA. Among about 410,000 clones, 89% were seen once, and the ten largest hold under 2%. Trimming cost V 4 bases and J 3 bases, with 10 bases left between them. The length of the CDR3 is 13 residues. Germline CDR1 MNHEY, CDR2 SMNVEV (reference sequence). This receptor was identified in a woman aged 35 to 49 with COVID-19, enrolled during active disease. The chain has TRBV27 and TRBJ2-7; D is unresolved. Material for sequencing was peripheral blood. The CDR3 sequence is CASSSASLYEQYF. The CDR3 coding sequence is TGTGCCAGCAGTTCCGCGAGTCTCTACGAGCAGTACTTC.